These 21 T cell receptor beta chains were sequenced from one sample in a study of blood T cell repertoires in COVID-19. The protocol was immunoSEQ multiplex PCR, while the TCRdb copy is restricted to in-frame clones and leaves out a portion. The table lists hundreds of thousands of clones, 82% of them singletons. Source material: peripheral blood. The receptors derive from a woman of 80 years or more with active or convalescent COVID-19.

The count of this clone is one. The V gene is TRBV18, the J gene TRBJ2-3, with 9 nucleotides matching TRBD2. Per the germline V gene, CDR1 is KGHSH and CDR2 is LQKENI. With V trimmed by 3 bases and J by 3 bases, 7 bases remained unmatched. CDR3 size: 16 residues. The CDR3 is CASSPQREAPTDTQYF. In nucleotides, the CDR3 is TGTGCCAGCTCACCCCAGCGGGAGGCCCCGACAGATACGCAGTATTTT.

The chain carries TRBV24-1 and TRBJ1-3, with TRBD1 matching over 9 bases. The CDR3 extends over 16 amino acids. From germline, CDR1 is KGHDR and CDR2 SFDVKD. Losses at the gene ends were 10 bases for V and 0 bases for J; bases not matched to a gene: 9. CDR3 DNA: TGTGCCACTAGGGGACAGGGCCACCTCTCTGGAAACACCATATATTTT. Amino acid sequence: CATRGQGHLSGNTIYF.

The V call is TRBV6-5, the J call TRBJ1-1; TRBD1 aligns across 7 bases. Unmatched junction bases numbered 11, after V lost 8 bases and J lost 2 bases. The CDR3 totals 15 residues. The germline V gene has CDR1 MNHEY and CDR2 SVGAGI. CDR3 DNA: TGTGCCAGCCGCATAGGGGGGACAGACAACACTGAAGCTTTCTTT. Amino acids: CASRIGGTDNTEAFF.

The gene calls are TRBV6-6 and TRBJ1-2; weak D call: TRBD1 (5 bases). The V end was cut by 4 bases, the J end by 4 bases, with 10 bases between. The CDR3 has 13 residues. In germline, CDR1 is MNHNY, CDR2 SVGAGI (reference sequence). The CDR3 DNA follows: TGTGCCAGCAGTTCCGGGGACTCCTATGGCTACACCTTC. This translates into CASSSGDSYGYTF.

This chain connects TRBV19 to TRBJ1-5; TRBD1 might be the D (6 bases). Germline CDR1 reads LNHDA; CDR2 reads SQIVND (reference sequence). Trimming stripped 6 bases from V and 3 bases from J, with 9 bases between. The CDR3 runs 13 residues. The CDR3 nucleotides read TGTGCCAGTAGGGACAGAGACAATCAGCCCCAGCATTTT. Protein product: CASRDRDNQPQHF.

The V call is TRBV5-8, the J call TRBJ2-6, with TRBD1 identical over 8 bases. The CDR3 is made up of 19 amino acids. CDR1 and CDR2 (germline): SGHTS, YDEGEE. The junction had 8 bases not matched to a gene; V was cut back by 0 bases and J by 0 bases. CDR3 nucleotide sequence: TGTGCCAGCAGCTTGGTGGCAGGGGGCCTAATCTCTGGGGCCAACGTCCTGACTTTC. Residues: CASSLVAGGLISGANVLTF.

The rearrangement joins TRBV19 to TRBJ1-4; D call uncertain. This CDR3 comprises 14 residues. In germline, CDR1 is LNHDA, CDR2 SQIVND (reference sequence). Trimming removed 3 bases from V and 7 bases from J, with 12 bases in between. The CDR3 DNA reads TGTGCCAGTAGTATCGGGGAATTTGGTGAAAAACTGTTTTTT. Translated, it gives CASSIGEFGEKLFF.

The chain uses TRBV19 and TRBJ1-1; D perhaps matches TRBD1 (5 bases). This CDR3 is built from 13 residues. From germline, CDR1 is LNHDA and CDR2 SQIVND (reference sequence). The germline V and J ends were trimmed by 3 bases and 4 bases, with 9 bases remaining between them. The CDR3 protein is CASSMRGITEAFF. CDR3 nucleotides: TGTGCCAGTAGTATGCGGGGGATCACTGAAGCTTTCTTT. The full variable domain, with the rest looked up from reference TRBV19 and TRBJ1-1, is DGGITQSPKYLFRKEGQNVTLSCEQNLNHDAMYWYRQDPGQGLRLIYYSQIVNDFQKGDIAEGYSVSREKKESFPLTVTSAQKNPTAFYLCASSMRGITEAFFGQGTRLTVV.

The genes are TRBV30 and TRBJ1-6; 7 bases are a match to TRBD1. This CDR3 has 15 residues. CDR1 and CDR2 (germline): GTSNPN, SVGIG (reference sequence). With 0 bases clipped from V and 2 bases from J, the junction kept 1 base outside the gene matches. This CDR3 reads CAWSVGTAYNSPLHF. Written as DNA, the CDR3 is TGTGCCTGGAGTGTAGGGACAGCCTATAATTCACCCCTCCACTTT. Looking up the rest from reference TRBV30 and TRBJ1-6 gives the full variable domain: SQTIHQWPATLVQPVGSPLSLECTVEGTSNPNLYWYRQAAGRGLQLLFYSVGIGQISSEVPQNLSASRPQDRQFILSSKKLLLSDSGFYLCAWSVGTAYNSPLHFGNGTRLTVT.

This CDR3 is CASSGTGTGRNTIYF. Written as DNA, the CDR3 is TGTGCCAGCAGCGGAACCGGGACAGGGCGAAACACCATATATTTT. The V and J genes are TRBV7-2 and TRBJ1-3; 9 bases agree with TRBD1. V shed 5 bases, J shed 5 bases, and the junction held 7 bases outside the gene matches. Germline V gene data show CDR1 as SGHTA and CDR2 as FQGNSA. The CDR3 spans 15 residues.

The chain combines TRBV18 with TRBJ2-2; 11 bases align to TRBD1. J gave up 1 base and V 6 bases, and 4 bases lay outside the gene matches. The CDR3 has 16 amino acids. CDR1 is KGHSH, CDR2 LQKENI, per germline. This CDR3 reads CASSPGQGVNTGELFF. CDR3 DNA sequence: TGTGCCAGCTCTCCGGGACAGGGGGTGAACACCGGGGAGCTGTTTTTT.

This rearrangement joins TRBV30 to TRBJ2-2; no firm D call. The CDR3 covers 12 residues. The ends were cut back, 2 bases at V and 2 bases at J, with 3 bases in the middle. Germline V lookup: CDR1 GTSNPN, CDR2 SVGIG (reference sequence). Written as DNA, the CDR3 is TGTGCCTGGAGTCTCAACACCGGGGAGCTGTTTTTT. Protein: CAWSLNTGELFF.

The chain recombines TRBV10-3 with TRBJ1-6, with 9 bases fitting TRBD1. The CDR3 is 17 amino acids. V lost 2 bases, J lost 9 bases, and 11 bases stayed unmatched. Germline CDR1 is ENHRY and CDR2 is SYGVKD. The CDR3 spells CAISETDRGWNSSPLHF. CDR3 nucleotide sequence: TGTGCCATCAGTGAGACGGACAGGGGATGGAATAGTTCACCCCTCCACTTT.

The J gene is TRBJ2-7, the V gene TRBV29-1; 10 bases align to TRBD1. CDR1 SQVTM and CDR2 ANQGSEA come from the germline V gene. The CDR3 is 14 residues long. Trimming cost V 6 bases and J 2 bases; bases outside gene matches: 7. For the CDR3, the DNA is TGCAGCGTGAGCGGACAGGGGGATGCCTACGAGCAGTACTTC. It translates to CSVSGQGDAYEQYF.

The CDR3, as DNA: TGTGCCAGCTCACCACCGTCTAGCGGGAGGGCCGGCACCGGGGAGCTGTTTTTT. Residues: CASSPPSSGRAGTGELFF. V gene TRBV18 combines with J gene TRBJ2-2; 12 nucleotides match TRBD2. Germline CDR1 reads KGHSH; CDR2 reads LQKENI. The CDR3 runs to 18 residues. With 0 bases clipped from V and 4 bases from J, the junction kept 6 bases outside the gene matches.

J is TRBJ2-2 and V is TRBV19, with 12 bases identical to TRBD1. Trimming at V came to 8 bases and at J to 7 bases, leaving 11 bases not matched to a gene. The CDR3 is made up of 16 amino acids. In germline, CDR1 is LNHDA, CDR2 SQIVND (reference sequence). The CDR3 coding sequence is TGTGCCAGTCGGCCCAGGGACAGGGGGCTTGACGGGGAGCTGTTTTTT. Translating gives CASRPRDRGLDGELFF.

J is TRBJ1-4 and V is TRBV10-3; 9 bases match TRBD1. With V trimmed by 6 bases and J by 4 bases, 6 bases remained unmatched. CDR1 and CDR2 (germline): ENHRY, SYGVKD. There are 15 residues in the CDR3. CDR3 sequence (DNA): TGTGCCATCAGCAATTTGGGACAGGGTAATGAAAAACTGTTTTTT. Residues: CAISNLGQGNEKLFF.

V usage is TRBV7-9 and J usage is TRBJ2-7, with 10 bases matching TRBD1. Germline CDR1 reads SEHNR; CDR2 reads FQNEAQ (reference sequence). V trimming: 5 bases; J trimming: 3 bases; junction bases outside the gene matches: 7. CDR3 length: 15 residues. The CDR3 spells CASSDRDRGYYEQYF. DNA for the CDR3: TGTGCCAGCAGCGACCGGGACAGGGGATACTACGAGCAGTACTTC. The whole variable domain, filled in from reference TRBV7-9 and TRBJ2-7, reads DTGVSQNPRHKITKRGQNVTFRCDPISEHNRLYWYRQTLGQGPEFLTYFQNEAQLEKSRLLSDRFSAERPKGSFSTLEIQRTEQGDSAMYLCASSDRDRGYYEQYFGPGTRLTVT.

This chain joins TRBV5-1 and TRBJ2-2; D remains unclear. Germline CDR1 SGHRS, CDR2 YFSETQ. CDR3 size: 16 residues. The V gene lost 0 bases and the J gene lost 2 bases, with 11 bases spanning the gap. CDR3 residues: CASSLVVSSNTGELFF. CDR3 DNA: TGCGCCAGCAGCTTGGTAGTGTCATCTAACACCGGGGAGCTGTTTTTT.

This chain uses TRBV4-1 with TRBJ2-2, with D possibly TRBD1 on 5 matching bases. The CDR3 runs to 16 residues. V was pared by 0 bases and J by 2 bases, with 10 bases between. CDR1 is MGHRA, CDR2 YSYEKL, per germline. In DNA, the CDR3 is TGCGCCAGCAGCCAAGAGGGGCTTCAAAACACCGGGGAGCTGTTTTTT. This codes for CASSQEGLQNTGELFF.

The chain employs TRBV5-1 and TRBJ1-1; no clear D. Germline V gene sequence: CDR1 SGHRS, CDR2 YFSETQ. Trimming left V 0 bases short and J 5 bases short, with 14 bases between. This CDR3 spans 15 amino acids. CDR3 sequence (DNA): TGCGCCAGCAGCTTGGAGGCCAGGAGGAAGACTGAAGCTTTCTTT. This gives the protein CASSLEARRKTEAFF.